Described below is a single T cell receptor (beta chain) sequence and its context. What it binds is not known. This CDR3 is also generated by other DNA sequences in the sample. The CDR3 is 13 amino acids. The germline V gene encodes CDR1 MDHEN and CDR2 SYDVKM. V was trimmed by 6 bases and J by 1 base, leaving 9 bases between them. This was a deep-level run. Only in-frame clones appear in the TCRdb table, and some are missing; sequencing was by immunoSEQ multiplex PCR. The data contain approximately 2,000,000 clones, 85% to 95% of them singletons. The data were obtained in a study of shared clonotypes between healthy human individuals. Overall study findings and caveats: Depth was large, yet rarefaction showed that sorted-subset sequencing was incomplete. An effect of sequencing depth on clonotype sharing among donors was expected.

The sample taken for sequencing was naive CD4+ T cells from PBMCs. Subset specified: CD45RA+ positively selected. The chain has TRBV28 and TRBJ1-1; D unresolved. The sequence was obtained from a man between 18 and 35 years old in good health. Some clones in this sample may be carry-over from other donors' samples. The CDR3 bases are TGTGCCAGCAGCCCTCCAAGGAACACTGAAGCTTTCTTT. This codes for CASSPPRNTEAFF. The full variable domain, with the rest looked up from reference TRBV28 and TRBJ1-1, is DVKVTQSSRYLVKRTGEKVFLECVQDMDHENMFWYRQDPGLGLRLIYFSYDVKMKEKGDIPEGYSVSREKKERFSLILESASTNQTSMYLCASSPPRNTEAFFGQGTRLTVV.